This entry lists 14 T cell receptor beta chains sequenced from one sample in a study of cytomegalovirus exposure and HLA in healthy donors. It was with 60 Vbeta and 13 Jbeta primers that the PCR ran. Method: immunoSEQ multiplex PCR; TCRdb's copy keeps in-frame clones and lacks some. The table shows 200,000 or so clones, with approximately 80% occurring only once. The source material was PBMCs. The source is a woman in her 30s in good health and CMV-seropositive.

V is TRBV4-2 and J is TRBJ2-3; 9 nucleotides agree with TRBD1. Germline V gene lookup returns CDR1 LGHNA and CDR2 YNFKEQ. The trim removed 0 bases at V and 2 bases at J, leaving 6 bases unmatched. The length of the CDR3 is 17 residues. The CDR3 here is CASSQERTGDDTDTQYF. The CDR3 DNA follows: TGTGCCAGCAGCCAAGAGAGGACAGGGGACGACACAGATACGCAGTATTTT.

This chain connects TRBV19 to TRBJ2-2, with 11 bases matching TRBD2. Trimming cost V 5 bases and J 1 base; bases outside gene matches: 0. This CDR3 has 15 residues. CDR1 LNHDA and CDR2 SQIVND come from the germline V gene (reference sequence). This CDR3 is CASSGLAGNTGELFF. Written as DNA, the CDR3 is TGTGCCAGTAGTGGACTAGCGGGGAACACCGGGGAGCTGTTTTTT.

The chain joins TRBV5-4 to TRBJ1-1; 7 nucleotides align to TRBD1. Trimming at V came to 0 bases and at J to 2 bases, leaving 7 bases not matched to a gene. CDR3 length: 16 residues. The germline gives CDR1 SGHNT, CDR2 YYREEE (reference sequence). This CDR3 reads CASSLGGGAGNTEAFF. For the CDR3, the DNA is TGTGCCAGCAGCTTGGGAGGGGGCGCGGGAAACACTGAAGCTTTCTTT.

This chain links TRBV5-1 with TRBJ1-6, with 9 nucleotides matching TRBD1. The junction had 16 bases not matched to a gene; V was cut back by 2 bases and J by 7 bases. CDR3 size: 19 residues. Germline V gene sequence: CDR1 SGHRS, CDR2 YFSETQ. CDR3 DNA: TGCGCCAGCAGCTTCTCAGTCCCGGGACAGGGAAGACCCAATTCACCCCTCCACTTT. It translates to CASSFSVPGQGRPNSPLHF.

The chain recombines TRBV28 with TRBJ2-7, with D possibly being TRBD2 (5 bases). The V end lost 7 bases, the J end lost 7 bases, and 20 bases lay between the germline ends. The germline V gene has CDR1 MDHEN and CDR2 SYDVKM. This CDR3 comprises 14 residues. The CDR3 loop reads CASTGADFPWEQYF. CDR3 DNA: TGTGCCAGCACCGGAGCGGACTTTCCCTGGGAGCAGTACTTC.

The table lists this clone with a few counts. The V and J genes are TRBV2 and TRBJ1-1; possible D gene TRBD1, 5 bases. V lost 7 bases, J lost 0 bases, and 18 bases lay in between. This CDR3 has 16 amino acids. The germline gives CDR1 SNHLY, CDR2 FYNNEI. Here the CDR3 reads CASTSGRVIMNTEAFF. The DNA of the CDR3 is TGTGCCAGCACATCAGGGAGGGTCATAATGAACACTGAAGCTTTCTTT.

For this clone: Additional DNA sequences in this sample encode the identical CDR3. This chain joins TRBV29-1 and TRBJ2-5; 7 positions match TRBD1. Germline V gene data show CDR1 as SQVTM and CDR2 as ANQGSEA. Trimming took 4 bases from V and 4 from J; bases not matched to a gene: 9. The CDR3 totals 14 residues. The CDR3 spells CSVVGRQGTETQYF. Here the CDR3 DNA reads TGCAGCGTTGTAGGCCGACAGGGAACAGAGACCCAGTACTTC.

The rearrangement joins TRBV28 to TRBJ1-5, with D possibly being TRBD1 (6 bases). The CDR3 has 15 residues. The V and J ends lost 4 bases and 4 bases respectively, with 14 bases between them. The V gene's germline CDR1 is MDHEN and CDR2 SYDVKM. In DNA form, the CDR3 reads TGTGCCAGCAGTTCGGTCTTTAGGGGGAATCAGCCCCAGCATTTT. It codes for CASSSVFRGNQPQHF.

The rearrangement uses TRBV5-8 and TRBJ1-1; 9 nucleotides align to TRBD1. This CDR3 is built from 12 residues. Trimming at V came to 4 bases and at J to 9 bases, leaving 4 bases not matched to a gene. Germline V gene lookup returns CDR1 SGHTS and CDR2 YDEGEE. The CDR3 DNA sequence: TGTGCCAGCAGCACCGGGACAGGGAAAGCTTTCTTT. Amino acids: CASSTGTGKAFF.

This chain uses TRBV7-9 with TRBJ2-5, with a weak D call TRBD2 (5 bases). The CDR3 runs to 12 residues. Trimming removed 3 bases at V and 4 bases at J, with 6 bases between. Germline assignment: CDR1 SEHNR and CDR2 FQNEAQ (reference sequence). CDR3: CASSLAGETQYF. In DNA, the CDR3 is TGTGCCAGCAGCTTGGCGGGAGAGACCCAGTACTTC.

This sequence joins TRBV7-6 and TRBJ1-1, with 7 positions matching TRBD1. The CDR3 is 15 residues long. Germline lookup yields CDR1 SGHVS and CDR2 FNYEAQ. J lost 4 bases, V lost 0 bases, and 5 bases had no gene match. CDR3: CASSLAQGWGTEAFF. In DNA, the CDR3 is TGTGCCAGCAGCTTAGCACAGGGGTGGGGCACTGAAGCTTTCTTT.

This chain links TRBV27 with TRBJ1-6; TRBD1 aligns across 7 bases. The germline CDR1 and CDR2 sequences are MNHEY and SMNVEV (reference sequence). V was clipped by 5 bases and J by 6 bases; unmatched bases: 13. The CDR3 has 17 amino acids. CDR3: CASSIDRAGLPNSPLHF. The DNA of the CDR3 is TGTGCCAGCAGTATAGACAGGGCCGGCCTACCTAATTCACCCCTCCACTTT.

This chain joins TRBV10-2 and TRBJ2-5; D not resolved. The DNA end favors TRBJ2-7, so the J call may be wrong. This CDR3 contains 18 residues. The germline V gene has CDR1 WSHSY and CDR2 SAAADI. CDR3 in DNA: TGCGCCAGCAGTGAGTCAATACCCCTAGGCCTGCCCTCCTACGAGCAGTACTTC. It translates to CASSESIPLGLPSYEQYF.

V gene TRBV9 combines with J gene TRBJ1-1; possible D gene TRBD1, 5 bases. Trimming took 0 bases from V and 5 from J, leaving 5 bases between them. This CDR3 comprises 12 residues. Germline assignment: CDR1 SGDLS and CDR2 YYNGEE. CDR3 sequence (DNA): TGTGCCAGCAGCGTAGACAGGACTGAAGCTTTCTTT. It is translated as CASSVDRTEAFF.